The 14 T cell receptor beta chains below come from one sample, sequenced in a study of T cell responses to AZD1222 COVID-19 vaccine. Generated by immunoSEQ multiplex PCR, the TCRdb table keeps only in-frame clones and is missing some. The repertoire holds just over 80,000 clones, with 90% as singletons. Sequenced material: peripheral blood, taken on day 0 of AZD1222 vaccination. These receptors were collected from an adult in good health.

This clone was detected a few times. Compared with germline, one end of the junction differs, possibly owing to a read error. The chain joins TRBV2 to TRBJ1-1; tentative D call: TRBD1 (6 bases). Germline loops: CDR1 SNHLY, CDR2 FYNNEI. The CDR3 covers 13 residues. The chain's CDR3 is CASSRIRDTEAFF. CDR3 DNA: TGTGCCAGCAGTCGAATCCGGGACACAGAAGCTTTCTTT.

The chain links TRBV12-3 or TRBV12-4 to TRBJ2-1, with D unresolved. CDR3 size: 12 residues. V was clipped by 4 bases and J by 8 bases, with 9 bases between them. The CDR3 here is CASSSRTYEQFF. For the CDR3, the DNA is TGTGCCAGCAGTTCGAGGACCTATGAGCAGTTCTTC.

The rearrangement joins TRBV19 to TRBJ1-3; 8 nucleotides align to TRBD1. Germline values: CDR1 LNHDA, CDR2 SQIVND (reference sequence). The CDR3 runs to 18 residues. The trim removed 4 bases at V and 0 bases at J, leaving 11 bases unmatched. The CDR3 loop is CASSTWGQAYYSGNTIYF. The DNA for the CDR3 is TGTGCCAGTAGTACCTGGGGACAGGCCTACTACTCTGGAAACACCATATATTTT.

This clone was counted a single time. The rearrangement joins TRBV9 to TRBJ1-1, with D possibly TRBD1 on 6 matching bases. Trimming removed 0 bases at V and 7 bases at J, with 13 bases between. CDR1 is SGDLS, CDR2 YYNGEE, per germline. The CDR3 spans 14 residues. The DNA of the CDR3 is TGTGCCAGCAGCGTAGGGGGGGCGGGGATTGAAGCTTTCTTT. Encoded protein: CASSVGGAGIEAFF. The full variable domain, in which reference TRBV9 and TRBJ1-1 provide the parts outside the CDR3, is DSGVTQTPKHLITATGQRVTLRCSPRSGDLSVYWYQQSLDQGLQFLIQYYNGEERAKGNILERFSAQQFPDLHSELNLSSLELGDSALYFCASSVGGAGIEAFFGQGTRLTVV.

The chain combines TRBV10-2 with TRBJ1-5; D not certain. The CDR3 totals 12 residues. From germline, CDR1 is WSHSY and CDR2 SAAADI. The ends were cut back, 6 bases at V and 4 bases at J, with 7 bases in the middle. The CDR3 DNA reads as TGCGCCAGCAGGAGGGAAAATCAGCCCCAGCATTTT. This sequence encodes CASRRENQPQHF.

V is TRBV7-3 and J is TRBJ1-5; 8 bases are a match to TRBD1. V was clipped by 5 bases and J by 8 bases; unmatched bases: 8. The CDR3 sequence is 14 residues long. Germline values: CDR1 SGHTA, CDR2 FQGTGA. CDR3 residues: CASSPGQGIEPQHF. The CDR3 DNA follows: TGTGCCAGCAGCCCCGGACAGGGAATCGAGCCCCAGCATTTT.

The rearrangement links TRBV7-9 to TRBJ1-2, with unresolved D. This CDR3 is built from 13 residues. V lost 5 bases and J 6 bases, leaving 13 bases between the germline ends. The V gene's germline CDR1 is SEHNR and CDR2 FQNEAQ (reference sequence). CDR3 nucleotides: TGTGCCAGCAGCGAGGCCCGGACCCATGGCTACACCTTC. The encoded protein is CASSEARTHGYTF.

The chain joins TRBV19 to TRBJ1-5; unclear D gene. V was trimmed by 7 bases and J by 5 bases, leaving 15 bases between them. This CDR3 has 14 amino acids. CDR1 LNHDA and CDR2 SQIVND come from the germline V gene (reference sequence). DNA for the CDR3: TGTGCCAGTACCAAGGAAGGGATTTATCAGCCCCAGCATTTT. Its translation: CASTKEGIYQPQHF.

The rearrangement links TRBV27 to TRBJ1-6, with 7 bases lining up with TRBD1. Germline lookup yields CDR1 MNHEY and CDR2 SMNVEV (reference sequence). The CDR3 contains 15 residues. Trimming took 5 bases from V and 8 from J; bases not matched to a gene: 9. CDR3 residues: CASSLTGTEYSPLHF. The CDR3, as DNA: TGTGCCAGCAGTCTAACCGGGACAGAGTATTCACCCCTCCACTTT.

This clone was seen once. V gene TRBV6-4 combines with J gene TRBJ2-1, with 12 bases fitting TRBD2. Germline V CDR1 and CDR2: MRHNA, SNTAGT. The CDR3 has 15 residues. The junction had 0 bases not matched to a gene; V was cut back by 3 bases and J by 3 bases. As DNA, the CDR3 is TGTGCCAGCAGTGAGACTAGCGGGGGCTACAATGAGCAGTTCTTC. It is translated as CASSETSGGYNEQFF.

The chain employs TRBV27 and TRBJ1-6; a weak D match, TRBD1 (5 bases). The CDR3 consists of 15 residues. Between the trimmed V and J ends, which lost 1 base and 7 bases, there was a span of 11 bases. Germline V gives CDR1 MNHEY, CDR2 SMNVEV (reference sequence). CDR3 amino acids: CASSLLTGNNSPLHF. In DNA, the CDR3 is TGTGCCAGCAGTTTATTAACAGGAAACAATTCACCCCTCCACTTT.

The rearrangement links TRBV7-8 to TRBJ2-5; perhaps TRBD2 as D (5 bases). Germline lookup yields CDR1 SGHVS and CDR2 FQNEAQ. Trimming took off 3 bases at V and 2 bases at J, with 10 bases between the two ends. The CDR3 consists of 14 residues. CDR3 sequence reads: CASSLRAVQETQYF. CDR3 bases: TGTGCCAGCAGCTTGCGGGCAGTACAAGAGACCCAGTACTTC.

The CDR3 bases are TGTGCCAGCAGGCAGAATGCCTACGAGCAGTACTTC. This encodes CASRQNAYEQYF. The V call is TRBV2, the J call TRBJ2-7; D remains ambiguous. The ends were cut back, 6 bases at V and 2 bases at J, with 8 bases in the middle. This CDR3 region has 12 residues. Per germline, CDR1 SNHLY and CDR2 FYNNEI.

V and J are TRBV24-1 and TRBJ1-6, with D possibly being TRBD1 (6 bases). CDR1 is KGHDR and CDR2 is SFDVKD in the germline V gene. Deletions cut 7 bases from V and 10 bases from J, with 13 bases between. The CDR3 runs to 13 residues. CDR3 region: CATSTGPGSPLHF. Here the CDR3 DNA reads TGTGCCACCAGCACAGGGCCAGGATCACCCCTCCACTTT.